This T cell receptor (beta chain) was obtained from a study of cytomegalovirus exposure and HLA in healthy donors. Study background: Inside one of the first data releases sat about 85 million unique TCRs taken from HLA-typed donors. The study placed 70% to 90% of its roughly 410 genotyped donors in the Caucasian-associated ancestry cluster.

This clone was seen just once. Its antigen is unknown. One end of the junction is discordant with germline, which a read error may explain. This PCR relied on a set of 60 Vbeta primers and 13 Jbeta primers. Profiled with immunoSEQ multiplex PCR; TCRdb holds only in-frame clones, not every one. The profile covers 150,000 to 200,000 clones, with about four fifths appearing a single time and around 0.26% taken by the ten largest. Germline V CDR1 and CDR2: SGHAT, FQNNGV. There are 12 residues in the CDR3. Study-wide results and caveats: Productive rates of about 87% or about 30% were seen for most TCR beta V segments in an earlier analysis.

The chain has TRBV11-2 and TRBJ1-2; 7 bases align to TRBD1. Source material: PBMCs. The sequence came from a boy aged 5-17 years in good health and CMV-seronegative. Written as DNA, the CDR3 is TGTGCCAGCAGCCTATTCCGGGACAGTATCGCCTTC. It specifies CASSLFRDSIAF.